Listed here are 8 T cell receptor beta chains from one sample, sequenced in a study of OX40 agonist ivuxolimab in advanced cancers. Clones were sequenced by immunoSEQ multiplex PCR, and TCRdb holds only the in-frame ones, with some missing. The data show more than 80,000 clones, 90% to 95% seen once. Sequenced here: CD4+ or CD8+ T cells sorted from blood, sampled in a trial of the OX40 agonist ivuxolimab. All receptors derive from an adult with an advanced solid tumor such as melanoma, head and neck, liver or kidney cancer.

The chain is built from TRBV4-2 and TRBJ2-7; 7 nucleotides align to TRBD1. The V gene's germline CDR1 is LGHNA and CDR2 YNFKEQ. V gave up 2 bases and J gave up 4 bases; unmatched junction bases: 8. The length of the CDR3 is 15 residues. CDR3 bases: TGTGCCAGCAGCCAAAACAAGGGGGCAACTTACGAGCAGTACTTC. Its translation: CASSQNKGATYEQYF.

This sequence joins TRBV6-5 and TRBJ2-7; 7 bases align to TRBD2. The germline V gene has CDR1 MNHEY and CDR2 SVGAGI. The CDR3 is 15 amino acids. V gave up 0 bases and J gave up 3 bases; unmatched junction bases: 5. The CDR3 DNA sequence: TGTGCCAGCAGTTACTCGGCTAGCGGCCTCTACGAGCAGTACTTC. The encoded protein is CASSYSASGLYEQYF.

The chain has TRBV21-1 and TRBJ2-5; TRBD2 reflects the table's D call only, with no check against the DNA. TRBV21-1 is deemed a pseudogene. The CDR3 consists of 16 residues. This chain's CDR3 is CASSKKAREGHETQYF. DNA for the CDR3: TGTGCCAGCAGCAAAAAGGCGCGGGAGGGCCACGAGACCCAGTACTTC.

The chain employs TRBV10-3 and TRBJ2-1; unclear D gene. Germline CDR1 is ENHRY and CDR2 is SYGVKD. The V end lost 0 bases, the J end lost 5 bases, and 17 bases lay between the germline ends. This CDR3 is built from 17 residues. The CDR3 region has the DNA TGTGCCATCAGTGAGTCCATTAGTAGATCGGTGAACAATGAGCAGTTCTTC. Its protein is CAISESISRSVNNEQFF.

The gene calls are TRBV7-2 and TRBJ2-2; perhaps D is TRBD1 or TRBD2 (5 bases each). The germline V gene has CDR1 SGHTA and CDR2 FQGNSA. V was clipped by 0 bases and J by 4 bases, with 12 bases between them. CDR3 length equals 16 residues. The CDR3 is CASSLAPPGPTGELFF. The CDR3 DNA reads TGTGCCAGCAGCTTAGCCCCACCGGGGCCCACCGGGGAGCTGTTTTTT.

This chain joins TRBV6-5 and TRBJ2-7; D possibly corresponds to TRBD2 (6 bases). Germline CDR1 is MNHEY and CDR2 is SVGAGI. The CDR3 length is 14 residues. V lost 3 bases and J lost 2, with 11 bases in between. CDR3 nucleotide sequence: TGTGCCAGCAGTTATAGTAGCGGACCCTACGAGCAGTACTTC. This codes for CASSYSSGPYEQYF.

This clone showed up just once. The rearrangement uses TRBV7-8 and TRBJ1-3; no reliable D call. CDR1 is SGHVS, CDR2 FQNEAQ, per germline. CDR3 length: 12 residues. V lost 2 bases and J lost 1, with 0 bases in between. CDR3 sequence: CASSLSGNTIYF. The CDR3 region has the DNA TGTGCCAGCAGCTTATCTGGAAACACCATATATTTT.

The gene calls are TRBV7-9 and TRBJ2-5; 12 nucleotides line up with TRBD2. V lost 5 bases, J lost 5 bases, and 15 bases stayed unmatched. The CDR3 contains 18 residues. CDR1 is SEHNR, CDR2 FQNEAQ, per germline (reference sequence). The CDR3 DNA reads TGTGCCAGCAGCCTCGGACTAGCGGGATCCCCGGGAGGGGAGACCCAGTACTTC. Protein sequence: CASSLGLAGSPGGETQYF.